The present T cell receptor beta chain was sequenced within a study of Ad26.COV2.S vaccination and SARS-CoV-2 variants. Whole-study context: Recipients of Ad26.COV2.S got it intramuscularly, once or twice 56 days apart.

TCRdb's table, derived via immunoSEQ multiplex PCR, lists solely in-frame clones and lacks some. The profile shows about 250,000 clones, 87% of them singletons. Treatment specified: about 20 received Ad26.COV2.S at low or high dose, single or two shots; about 5 received placebo; per-sample allocation not given. The samples date from day 63 after the first vaccine or placebo injection. Trimming removed 4 bases at V and 7 bases at J, with 16 bases between. Germline V lookup: CDR1 SGHAT, CDR2 FQNNGV. This CDR3 has 15 residues. The specimen was peripheral blood, collected in a trial of Ad26.COV2.S vaccine versus placebo. The clonotype was recovered from a person aged 18-65 years who received the Ad26.COV2.S COVID-19 vaccine or a placebo. The chain couples TRBV11-2 to TRBJ1-4; perhaps TRBD1 as D (6 bases). As DNA, the CDR3 is TGTGCCAGCAGCTCCAAGGGGGGCTTAGGTGAAAAACTGTTTTTT. Its protein is CASSSKGGLGEKLFF.